The rows below give T cell receptor beta chains drawn from one sample of a study of shared clonotypes between healthy human individuals. Sequencing was performed with immunoSEQ multiplex PCR; in TCRdb, only in-frame clones are kept and a portion is missing. The table records fewer than 1.6 million clones, approximately 98.5% of them present only once. The material sequenced was naive CD4+ T cells sorted from blood. The receptors originated from a man younger than 45 in good health. Both conserved end residues are part of each CDR3. Fields, in order: J gene, V gene, CDR3 length, CDR3 protein.

>TRBJ1-5|TRBV2|14
CASTRDTSNQPQHF
>TRBJ2-1|TRBV19|15
CASSVRGSSYNEQFF
>TRBJ2-1|TRBV5-1|15
CASGNPGQGLNEQFF
>TRBJ2-7|TRBV11-2|14
CASSLWRQVGEQYF
>TRBJ2-3|TRBV7-2|13
CASGRGGTDTQYF
>TRBJ2-1|TRBV11-2|15
CASSLVGDTYNEQFF
>TRBJ2-7|TRBV15|15
CATSRPGTGATTQYF
>TRBJ1-5|TRBV7-9|13
CASSRGANQPQHF
>TRBJ2-7|TRBV5-8|15
CASSLLAGRFYEQYF
>TRBJ2-7|TRBV10-2|13
CASSPSLRPAQYF
>TRBJ2-2|TRBV19|14
CASSISANTGELFF
>TRBJ2-3|TRBV6-1|13
CASRGQVIDTQYF
>TRBJ1-5|TRBV30|15
CAWSPDWDSNQPQHF
>TRBJ1-5|TRBV5-1|14
CASSLRPDSQPQHF
>TRBJ2-5|TRBV7-9|13
CASSMGLGETQYF
>TRBJ2-6|TRBV5-4|17
CASSLEPTGSGANVLTF
>TRBJ2-5|TRBV5-1|19
CASSLAPRLAGGYQETQYF
>TRBJ2-3|TRBV29-1|14
CSVVRHLGADTQYF
>TRBJ2-7|TRBV27|18
CASSLSRGVAGGVNEQYF
>TRBJ2-7|TRBV2|12
CARGTPTYEQYF
>TRBJ1-1|TRBV7-9|16
CASSTRQGLMNTEAFF
>TRBJ1-2|TRBV9|13
CASSAGRDYGYTF
>TRBJ2-3|TRBV29-1|14
CSVSWSSSTDTQYF
>TRBJ2-1|TRBV19|16
CASSKVSSASYNEQFF
>TRBJ2-7|TRBV27|14
CASSIRDGSYEQYF
>TRBJ2-7|TRBV6-5|14
CASSYSVLAGEQYF
>TRBJ2-6|TRBV9|21
CASSVIGTGERPPSGANVLTF
>TRBJ1-2|TRBV28|16
CASGLYGQGSLGGYTF
>TRBJ2-6|TRBV5-4|18
CASSLVGGAPSGANVLTF
>TRBJ2-1|TRBV4-2|16
CASSQDRGLVLVEQFF
>TRBJ2-2|TRBV18|13
CASSPRGPGELFF
>TRBJ1-5|TRBV19|15
CASSIDPGLNQPQHF
>TRBJ2-7|TRBV29-1|14
CSVTPNDKSYEQYF
>TRBJ1-1|TRBV14|14
CATTNRTLNTEAFF
>TRBJ2-7|TRBV30|13
CASTTRTSYEQYF
>TRBJ2-7|TRBV5-1|14
CASSPGTGRNEQYF